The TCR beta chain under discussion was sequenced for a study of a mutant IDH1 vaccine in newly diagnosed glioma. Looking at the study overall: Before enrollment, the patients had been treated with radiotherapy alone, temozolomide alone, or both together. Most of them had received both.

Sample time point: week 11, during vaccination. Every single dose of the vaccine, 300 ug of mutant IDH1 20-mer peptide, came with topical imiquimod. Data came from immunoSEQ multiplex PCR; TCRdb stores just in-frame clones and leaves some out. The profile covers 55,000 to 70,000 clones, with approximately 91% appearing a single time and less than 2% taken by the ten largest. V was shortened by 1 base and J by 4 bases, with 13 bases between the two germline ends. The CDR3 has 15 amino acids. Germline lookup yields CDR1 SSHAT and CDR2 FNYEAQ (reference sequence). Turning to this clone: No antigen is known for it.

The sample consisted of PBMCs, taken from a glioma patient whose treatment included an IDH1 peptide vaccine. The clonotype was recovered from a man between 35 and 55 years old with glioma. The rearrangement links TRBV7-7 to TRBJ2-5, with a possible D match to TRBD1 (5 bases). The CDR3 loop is CASSLEVGAGETQYF. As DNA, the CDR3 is TGTGCCAGCAGCTTAGAAGTAGGGGCTGGAGAGACCCAGTACTTC.